The rows below give T cell receptor beta chains drawn from one sample of a study of blood T cell repertoires in COVID-19. Method: immunoSEQ multiplex PCR; TCRdb's copy keeps in-frame clones and lacks some. The sample includes fewer than 70,000 clones, about 91% of them seen just once. Specimen: peripheral blood. These TCRs come from a man between 50 and 59 years old with active COVID-19. The CDR3 runs from the conserved cysteine through the conserved F or W. The D gene is left open where the match is weak. Size tells how often a clone was seen (once, few, many) or the class of an expanded clone, and some rows leave it out.

d_call | j_call | clone_size | v_call | cdr3_aa | cdr3_nt
TRBD2 | TRBJ2-1 | once | TRBV7-9 | CASSYRLAGLDEQFF | TGTGCCAGCAGCTACCGACTAGCGGGACTAGATGAGCAGTTCTTC
TRBD1 | TRBJ1-2 | . | TRBV9 | CASSVDTGGYGYTF | TGTGCCAGCAGCGTAGACACAGGGGGCTATGGCTACACCTTC
. | TRBJ2-4 | . | TRBV18 | CASSPPVQGRKNIQYF | TGTGCCAGCTCACCACCCGTACAGGGGAGGAAAAACATTCAGTACTTC
. | TRBJ1-1 | . | TRBV7-6 | CASSFTLATEAFF | TGTGCCAGCAGTTTTACCTTGGCCACTGAAGCTTTCTTT
. | TRBJ1-2 | . | TRBV18 | CASSPSRQQPYGYTF | TGTGCCAGCTCACCGTCGAGACAGCAACCCTATGGCTACACCTTC
. | TRBJ2-5 | . | TRBV18 | CASSPPAETQYF | TGTGCCAGCTCACCACCGGCAGAGACCCAGTACTTC
TRBD1 | TRBJ1-4 | . | TRBV6-5 | CASSSTTGALFF | TGTGCCAGCAGTTCCACGACAGGGGCCCTGTTTTTT
TRBD1 | TRBJ1-2 | . | TRBV3-1/TRBV3-2 | CASSQPGDSTGENNYGYTF | TGTGCCAGCAGCCAACCGGGGGATTCGACAGGGGAAAACAACTATGGCTACACCTTC
. | TRBJ2-7 | . | TRBV3-1/TRBV3-2 | CASSHSNREHEQYF | TGTGCCAGCAGCCATAGCAACAGGGAGCACGAGCAGTACTTC
TRBD1 | TRBJ2-1 | . | TRBV5-4 | CASSLKGTGGSYNEQFF | TGTGCCAGCAGCTTGAAGGGGACAGGGGGCTCCTACAATGAGCAGTTCTTC
. | TRBJ2-1 | once | TRBV3-1/TRBV3-2 | CASSQRNRANDEQFF | TGTGCCAGCAGCCAAAGGAACAGGGCCAACGATGAGCAGTTCTTC
TRBD2 | TRBJ2-1 | few | TRBV7-2 | CASSSGLAGGEQFF | TGTGCCAGCAGCTCAGGACTAGCGGGCGGCGAGCAGTTCTTC
. | TRBJ1-1 | once | TRBV5-6 | CASSSGAFRAFF | TGTGCCAGCAGCTCCGGAGCCTTCCGCGCTTTCTTT
. | TRBJ2-2 | . | TRBV2 | CASKTGDRYTGELFF | TGTGCCAGCAAAACGGGGGACAGATACACCGGGGAGCTGTTTTTT
. | TRBJ2-5 | . | TRBV3-1/TRBV3-2 | CASSSGWLGEETQYF | TGTGCCAGCAGCAGTGGTTGGCTTGGGGAGGAGACCCAGTACTTC
. | TRBJ2-7 | . | TRBV6-2/TRBV6-3 | CASSTGGTATYEQYF | TGTGCCAGCAGTACAGGCGGGACTGCTACCTACGAGCAGTACTTC
. | TRBJ1-4 | . | TRBV6-1 | CASSEGGVGEKLFF | TGTGCCAGCAGTGAGGGGGGGGTAGGGGAAAAACTGTTTTTT
. | TRBJ1-5 | . | TRBV7-2 | CASSPPGQPQHF | TGTGCCAGCAGCCCGCCAGGGCAGCCCCAGCATTTT
TRBD1 | TRBJ1-2 | . | TRBV9 | CASSEPGQGIYGYTF | TGTGCCAGCAGCGAGCCCGGACAGGGAATCTATGGCTACACCTTC
TRBD2 | TRBJ2-5 | . | TRBV6-5 | CASKEGAGGETQYF | TGTGCCAGCAAAGAAGGTGCGGGAGGGGAGACCCAGTACTTC
TRBD1 | TRBJ1-5 | . | TRBV5-1 | CASRGRDRRNSNQPQHF | TGCGCCAGCAGGGGGAGGGACAGGAGAAATAGCAATCAGCCCCAGCATTTT
TRBD1 | TRBJ1-2 | . | TRBV7-9 | CASSPRGRTGSMYGYTF | TGTGCCAGCAGCCCGCGCGGAAGGACAGGGAGTATGTATGGCTACACCTTC
. | TRBJ1-2 | . | TRBV21-1 | CASSKGIGQGPIHSGYTF | TGTGCCAGCAGCAAAGGAATAGGACAGGGGCCCATACATTCGGGCTACACCTTC
TRBD1 | TRBJ2-4 | . | TRBV19 | CASSFDRGAIFRNIQYF | TGTGCCAGTAGTTTTGACAGGGGGGCCATCTTTAGAAACATTCAGTACTTC
TRBD2 | TRBJ2-2 | . | TRBV5-8 | CASSLAGGAQNTGELFF | TGTGCCAGCAGCTTGGCCGGGGGGGCGCAGAACACCGGGGAGCTGTTTTTT
. | TRBJ2-6 | . | TRBV5-5 | CASSLARGDSGANVLTF | TGTGCCAGCAGCTTGGCCAGGGGGGACTCTGGGGCCAACGTCCTGACTTTC
. | TRBJ1-1 | . | TRBV27 | CASSSSPYAEAFF | TGTGCCAGCAGTTCCTCCCCTTATGCTGAAGCTTTCTTT
TRBD1 | TRBJ2-7 | . | TRBV7-9 | CASSSSGQGSHEQYF | TGTGCCAGCAGCTCTTCGGGACAGGGGAGCCACGAGCAGTACTTC
TRBD1 | TRBJ2-5 | many | TRBV7-9 | CASSLVTGQETQYF | TGTGCCAGCAGCTTAGTGACAGGGCAAGAGACCCAGTACTTC
TRBD1 | TRBJ1-5 | . | TRBV4-1 | CASSHNQGAGQPQHF | TGCGCCAGCAGCCATAATCAGGGGGCCGGTCAGCCCCAGCATTTT
TRBD1 | TRBJ1-6 | . | TRBV7-2 | CASSPQGTGVSPLHF | TGTGCCAGCAGCCCCCAGGGGACAGGGGTCTCACCCCTCCACTTT
. | TRBJ2-5 | . | TRBV5-4 | CASSNRTPPQTQYF | TGTGCCAGCAGCAACAGGACCCCGCCACAGACCCAGTACTTC
TRBD1 | TRBJ1-2 | . | TRBV19 | CASSPRDRDGYTF | TGTGCCAGTAGTCCCAGGGACAGGGATGGCTACACCTTC
TRBD2 | TRBJ2-3 | . | TRBV27 | CASSFSGGGTDTQYF | TGTGCCAGCAGTTTTAGCGGGGGGGGCACAGATACGCAGTATTTT
TRBD1 | TRBJ1-6 | . | TRBV2 | CASTHGTGSIPLHF | TGTGCCAGCACCCACGGGACAGGGTCAATACCCCTCCACTTT
. | TRBJ2-3 | . | TRBV7-9 | CASSLVQGIADTQYF | TGTGCCAGCAGCTTAGTACAGGGTATCGCAGATACGCAGTATTTT
TRBD2 | TRBJ2-3 | . | TRBV5-4 | CASSFRSGGYTDTQYF | TGTGCCAGCAGCTTCAGAAGCGGGGGATACACAGATACGCAGTATTTT
. | TRBJ2-7 | . | TRBV10-1 | CASSDPGFEQYF | TGCGCCAGCAGTGATCCGGGATTCGAGCAGTACTTC
TRBD1 | TRBJ1-1 | . | TRBV15 | CATRGRRQGVKNTEAFF | TGTGCCACCAGGGGGAGAAGGCAGGGGGTGAAGAACACTGAAGCTTTCTTT
. | TRBJ1-6 | . | TRBV18 | CASSRDNGNSPLHF | TGTGCCAGCTCCCGGGACAACGGGAATTCACCCCTCCACTTT
TRBD2 | TRBJ2-3 | . | TRBV5-5 | CASTRGLAGGPGGRDTQYF | TGTGCCAGCACCCGGGGACTAGCGGGGGGCCCGGGTGGTAGAGATACGCAGTATTTT
. | TRBJ2-3 | . | TRBV3-1/TRBV3-2 | CASSPPGTDTQYF | TGTGCCAGCAGCCCCCCAGGCACAGATACGCAGTATTTT
. | TRBJ2-7 | few | TRBV4-1 | CASSQGGTQGSEQYF | TGCGCCAGCAGCCAAGGAGGGACTCAGGGATCCGAGCAGTACTTC
. | TRBJ1-4 | . | TRBV7-8 | CASSLTGNRINEKLFF | TGTGCCAGCAGCCTTACAGGGAATCGGATTAATGAAAAACTGTTTTTT
TRBD1 | TRBJ1-3 | . | TRBV6-1 | CATRNGQGQNTIYF | TGTGCCACCCGTAATGGACAGGGACAAAACACCATATATTTT
. | TRBJ1-1 | . | TRBV6-5 | CASNWRDTEAFF | TGTGCCAGCAATTGGAGGGACACTGAAGCTTTCTTT
. | TRBJ2-1 | . | TRBV7-9 | CASSLGWGPSSYNEQFF | TGTGCCAGCAGCTTAGGATGGGGGCCTAGCTCCTACAATGAGCAGTTCTTC
. | TRBJ2-3 | once | TRBV29-1 | CSVEGAIDTDTQYF | TGCAGCGTGGAGGGGGCAATAGACACAGATACGCAGTATTTT
. | TRBJ2-1 | once | TRBV7-6 | CASSPGGRSEQFF | TGTGCCAGCAGCCCAGGTGGAAGGTCCGAGCAGTTCTTC
. | TRBJ1-1 | few | TRBV7-9 | CASTYVVGEAFF | TGTGCCAGCACCTACGTGGTCGGTGAAGCTTTCTTT
. | TRBJ2-1 | . | TRBV7-2 | CASSLVQASGNEQFF | TGTGCCAGCAGCTTAGTACAGGCATCGGGCAATGAGCAGTTCTTC
. | TRBJ2-7 | . | TRBV19 | CASSEATSYEQYF | TGTGCCAGTAGCGAGGCGACTAGCTACGAGCAGTACTTC
. | TRBJ2-7 | . | TRBV7-9 | CASDGGGREGQYF | TGTGCCAGCGATGGCGGGGGCCGCGAGGGGCAGTACTTC
. | TRBJ2-7 | . | TRBV15 | CATSRGHEGYEQYF | TGTGCCACCAGCAGAGGACACGAGGGTTACGAGCAGTACTTC
. | TRBJ2-7 | many | TRBV6-5 | CASSTNYITYEQYF | TGTGCCAGCAGTACAAATTACATAACCTACGAGCAGTACTTC
TRBD2 | TRBJ2-5 | once | TRBV19 | CASKQLAGSGTQYF | TGTGCCAGTAAGCAACTAGCGGGCAGTGGGACCCAGTACTTC
TRBD1 | TRBJ2-3 | . | TRBV5-6 | CASSFSGQGVDTQYF | TGTGCCAGCAGCTTTTCGGGACAGGGCGTAGATACGCAGTATTTT
TRBD2 | TRBJ2-3 | once | TRBV5-1 | CASSLSISSGGPLTDTQYF | TGCGCCAGCAGCTTGTCGATTTCTAGCGGGGGGCCCCTAACAGATACGCAGTATTTT